The clone carrying this T cell receptor beta chain was observed once. Antigen specificity is unknown. TCRdb keeps only in-frame clones here, not all; method: immunoSEQ multiplex PCR. In the table there are approximately 170,000 clones, around 90% of which are singletons. This sample is part of a study of cytomegalovirus exposure and HLA in healthy donors. Study-wide context: A subsequent analysis reported that the roughly 130 validation repertoires were produced on the same platform that had also been used for the roughly 670 first-cohort repertoires.

The donors were in the 120-subject validation cohort, distinct from the roughly 720-subject first cohort. Study conclusions and caveats: Overall, approximately 150 TCR beta chains were annotated as cytomegalovirus-associated. TCR clusters originating in the first cohort tended to co-occur in the approximately 120 validation repertoires, according to a later analysis.

What was sequenced was PBMCs. The sequence was collected from a woman between 18 and 29 years old in good health and CMV-seropositive.

DNA for the CDR3: TGCGCCAGCAAGGTTTCGGGACAGGGACTTTATGAAAAACTGTTTTTT. Amino acid sequence: CASKVSGQGLYEKLFF. The rearrangement links TRBV5-1 to TRBJ1-4, with TRBD1 identical over 9 bases. Unmatched junction bases numbered 12, after V lost 6 bases and J lost 6 bases. The CDR3 totals 16 residues. The germline gives CDR1 SGHRS, CDR2 YFSETQ.